There are many counts of the clone carrying this T cell receptor beta chain. Its antigen is currently unknown. The data are from a study of T cells after posttransplantation cyclophosphamide. The protocol was immunoSEQ multiplex PCR, while the TCRdb copy is restricted to in-frame clones and leaves out a portion. The sample shows about 37,000 clones, none of them appearing just once. Germline V lookup: CDR1 SGHAT, CDR2 FQNNGV. There are 16 residues in the CDR3. The trim removed 1 base at V and 0 bases at J, leaving 2 bases unmatched. Overall study findings and caveats: Recipient CMV seropositivity and CMV reactivation strongly tracked TRB clonality. Tissue-infiltrating T cells from skin or gut overlapped little with blood T cells. Later post-transplant blood repertoires were often dominated by donor CD8+ memory clones.

Sequences were obtained from PBMCs. The chain uses TRBV11-2 and TRBJ2-1; TRBD1 matches at 8 bases. The TCR was taken from a man aged 25 to 45 in good health and a related stem cell transplant donor. The CDR3 loop reads CASSLGQGRSYNEQFF. Written as DNA, the CDR3 is TGTGCCAGCAGCTTAGGACAGGGGCGCTCCTACAATGAGCAGTTCTTC.